This T cell receptor (beta chain) derives from a study of cytomegalovirus exposure and HLA in healthy donors. The PCR made use of 60 Vbeta and 13 Jbeta primers. Profiled with immunoSEQ multiplex PCR; TCRdb holds only in-frame clones, not every one. The sample table includes 100,000 or so clones. This TCR derives from a woman in her 30s in good health and CMV-seronegative. Sequenced input: PBMCs.

CDR3 sequence (DNA): TGTGCCAGCAGCTTGAGTCGTTCAGGGAACTATGGCTACACCTTC. It specifies CASSLSRSGNYGYTF. The chain couples TRBV5-8 to TRBJ1-2, with D tentatively TRBD1 (5 bases). The CDR3 totals 15 residues. V was clipped by 1 base and J by 2 bases, with 12 bases between them. CDR1 and CDR2 from the germline V gene are SGHTS and YDEGEE.